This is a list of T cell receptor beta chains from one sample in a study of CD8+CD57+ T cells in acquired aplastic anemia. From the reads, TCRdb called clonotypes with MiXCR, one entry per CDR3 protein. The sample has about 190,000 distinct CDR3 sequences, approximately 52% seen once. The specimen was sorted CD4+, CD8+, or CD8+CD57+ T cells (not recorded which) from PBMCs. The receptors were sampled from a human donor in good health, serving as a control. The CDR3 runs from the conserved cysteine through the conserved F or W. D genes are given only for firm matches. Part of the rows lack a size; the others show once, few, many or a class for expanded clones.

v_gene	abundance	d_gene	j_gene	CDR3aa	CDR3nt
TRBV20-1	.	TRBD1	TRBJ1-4	CSAPQGARDEKLFF	TGCAGTGCACCCCAGGGGGCGCGAGATGAAAAACTGTTTTTT
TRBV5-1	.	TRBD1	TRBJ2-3	CASSQRQGAWDTQYF	TGCGCCAGCAGCCAGAGACAGGGGGCATGGGATACGCAGTATTTT
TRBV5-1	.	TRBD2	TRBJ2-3	CASSLVASGTDTQYF	TGCGCCAGCAGCTTGGTGGCTAGCGGGACGGATACGCAGTATTTT
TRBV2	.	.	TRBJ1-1	CASSESPGVAEAFF	TGTGCCAGCAGTGAATCGCCCGGGGTAGCGGAAGCTTTCTTT
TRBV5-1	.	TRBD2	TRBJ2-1	CASSLGRVASGGSKQFF	TGTGCCAGCAGCTTGGGAAGGGTGGCTAGCGGGGGGTCAAAGCAGTTCTTC
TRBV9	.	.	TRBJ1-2	CASSGWNREAGDYGYTF	TGTGCCAGCAGCGGATGGAACAGGGAGGCTGGCGACTATGGCTACACCTTC
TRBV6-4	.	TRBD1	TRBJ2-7	CASVGTGGLSEQYF	TGTGCCAGCGTTGGGACAGGGGGACTCTCCGAGCAGTACTTC
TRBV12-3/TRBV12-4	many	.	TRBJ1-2	CASSLVVDGYTF	TGTGCCAGCAGTTTGGTAGTGGATGGCTACACCTTC
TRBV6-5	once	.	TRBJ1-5	CASSGTILNQPQHF	TGTGCCAGCAGCGGGACAATCCTCAATCAGCCCCAGCATTTT
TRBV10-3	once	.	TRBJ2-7	CAISDPATELSYEQYF	TGTGCCATCAGTGACCCGGCCACTGAGTTATCCTACGAGCAGTACTTC
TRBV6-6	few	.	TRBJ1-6	CASSAVLESPLHF	TGTGCCAGCAGTGCGGTACTTGAATCACCCCTCCACTTT
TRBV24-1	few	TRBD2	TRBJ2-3	CATSEPERGYCTDTQYF	TGTGCCACCAGTGAGCCCGAGCGGGGGTATTGCACAGATACGCAGTATTTT
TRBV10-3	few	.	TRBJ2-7	CAISESMPQRKSSYEQYF	TGTGCCATCAGTGAGTCGATGCCCCAGAGAAAGAGCTCCTACGAGCAGTACTTC
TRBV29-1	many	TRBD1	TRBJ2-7	CSAARTGATYEQYF	TGCAGCGCTGCTCGGACAGGCGCGACCTACGAGCAGTACTTC
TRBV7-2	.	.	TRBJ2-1	CASSLARTGTGEQFF	TGTGCCAGCAGCTTAGCCAGGACGGGGACCGGGGAGCAGTTCTTC
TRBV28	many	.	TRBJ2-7	CASTSGAAHYAEQYF	TGTGCCAGCACCTCAGGGGCAGCCCACTACGCCGAGCAGTACTTC
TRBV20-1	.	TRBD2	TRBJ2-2	CSVRGLAGGGNTGELFF	TGCAGCGTTAGGGGACTAGCGGGGGGAGGAAACACCGGGGAGCTGTTTTTC
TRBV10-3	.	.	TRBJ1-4	CAISPDRDSEKLFF	TGTGCCATCTCCCCAGATCGAGACAGTGAAAAACTGTTTTTT
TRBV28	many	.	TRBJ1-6	CASSYRAYNSPLHF	TGTGCCAGCAGTTACAGGGCATATAATTCACCCCTCCACTTT
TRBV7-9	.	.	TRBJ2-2	CASSLAGSNTGELSW	TGTGCCAGCAGCTTAGCTGGGTCGAACACCGGGGAGCTGTCTTGG
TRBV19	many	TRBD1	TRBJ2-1	CASSIADRYNEQFF	TGTGCCAGTAGTATTGCGGACAGGTACAATGAGCAGTTCTTC
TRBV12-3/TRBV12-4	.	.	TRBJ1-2	CASSFAGRTNYGYTF	TGTGCCAGCAGTTTTGCAGGGCGAACTAACTATGGCTACACCTTC
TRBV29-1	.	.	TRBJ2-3	CSVDEGGDTQYF	TGCAGCGTTGATGAGGGGGGAGATACGCAGTATTTT
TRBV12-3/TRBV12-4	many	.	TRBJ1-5	CASSLAEGGQPQHF	TGTGCCAGCAGTTTAGCGGAGGGGGGTCAGCCCCAGCATTTT
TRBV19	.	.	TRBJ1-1	CASAPNPGTEAFF	TGTGCCAGCGCCCCCAATCCCGGCACTGAAGCTTTCTTT
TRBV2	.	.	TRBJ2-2	CASREGTNTGELFF	TGTGCCAGCAGGGAGGGGACAAACACCGGGGAGCTGTTTTTT
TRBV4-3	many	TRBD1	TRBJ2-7	CASSQLVRGHYEQYF	TGCGCCAGCAGCCAACTGGTTAGGGGGCACTACGAGCAGTACTTC
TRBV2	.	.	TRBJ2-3	CASRFQFRHSTDTQYF	TGTGCCAGCAGGTTCCAATTTAGACACAGCACAGATACGCAGTATTTT
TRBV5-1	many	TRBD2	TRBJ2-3	CASSLGRTSGGNTDTQYF	TGCGCCAGCAGCTTGGGACGGACTAGCGGGGGGAACACAGATACGCAGTATTTT
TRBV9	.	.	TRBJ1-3	CASGGGPGNTIYF	TGTGCCAGTGGGGGGGGCCCTGGAAACACCATATATTTT
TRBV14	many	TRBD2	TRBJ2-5	CASSQLGTSGQETQYF	TGTGCCAGCAGCCAACTAGGAACTAGCGGCCAAGAGACCCAGTACTTC
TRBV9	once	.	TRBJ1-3	CASSVEMQAGNTIYF	TGTGCCAGCAGCGTAGAAATGCAGGCTGGAAACACCATATATTTT
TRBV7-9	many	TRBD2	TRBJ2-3	CASSLLGLANTQYF	TGTGCCAGCAGCTTGCTGGGACTAGCGAATACGCAGTATTTT
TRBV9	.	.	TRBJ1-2	CASSLTGAGGYTF	TGTGCCAGCAGCCTAACGGGGGCCGGTGGCTACACCTTC
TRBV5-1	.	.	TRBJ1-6	CASSLTGSRYNSPLHF	TGCGCCAGCAGCCTCACAGGGTCCCGGTATAATTCACCCCTCCACTTT
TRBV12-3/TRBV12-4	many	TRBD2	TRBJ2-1	CASSRSGGGYNEQFF	TGTGCCAGCAGTCGTAGCGGGGGGGGCTACAATGAGCAGTTCTTC
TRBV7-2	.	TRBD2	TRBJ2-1	CASSSMASGTREQFF	TGTGCCAGCAGCTCGATGGCTAGCGGAACACGTGAGCAGTTCTTC
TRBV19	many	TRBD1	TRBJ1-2	CASHRRTGGFPNYGYTF	TGTGCCAGTCACCGAAGGACAGGGGGCTTCCCTAACTATGGCTACACCTTC
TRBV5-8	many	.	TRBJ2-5	CASSDGDWGNF	TGTGCCAGCAGCGATGGGGACTGGGGAAACTTC
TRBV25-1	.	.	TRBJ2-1	CASILANEQFF	TGTGCCAGCATACTAGCCAATGAGCAGTTCTTC
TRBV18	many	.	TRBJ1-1	CASSGSVHTEAFF	TGTGCCAGCTCAGGATCGGTGCACACTGAAGCTTTCTTT